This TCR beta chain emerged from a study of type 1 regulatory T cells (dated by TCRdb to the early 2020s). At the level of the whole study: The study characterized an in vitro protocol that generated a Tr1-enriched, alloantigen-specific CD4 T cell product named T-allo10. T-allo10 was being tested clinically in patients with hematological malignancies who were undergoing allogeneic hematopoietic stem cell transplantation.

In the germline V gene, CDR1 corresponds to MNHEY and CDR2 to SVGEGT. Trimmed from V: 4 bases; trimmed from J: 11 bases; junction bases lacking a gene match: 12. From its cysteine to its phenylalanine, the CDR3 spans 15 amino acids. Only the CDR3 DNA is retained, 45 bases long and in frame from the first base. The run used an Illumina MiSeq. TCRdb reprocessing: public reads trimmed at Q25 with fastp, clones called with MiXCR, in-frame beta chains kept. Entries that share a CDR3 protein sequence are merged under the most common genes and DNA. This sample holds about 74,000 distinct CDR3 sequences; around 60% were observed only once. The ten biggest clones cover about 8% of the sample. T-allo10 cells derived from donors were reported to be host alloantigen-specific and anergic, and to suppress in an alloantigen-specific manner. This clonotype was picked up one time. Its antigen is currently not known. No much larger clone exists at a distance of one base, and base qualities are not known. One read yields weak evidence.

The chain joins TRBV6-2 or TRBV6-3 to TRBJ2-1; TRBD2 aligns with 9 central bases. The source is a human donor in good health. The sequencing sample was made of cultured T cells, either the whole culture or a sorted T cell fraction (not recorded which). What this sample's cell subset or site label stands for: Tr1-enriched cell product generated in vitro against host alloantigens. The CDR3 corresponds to CASSLAGDPSMKQFF. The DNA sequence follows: TGTGCCAGCAGTTTAGCGGGAGACCCCTCTATGAAGCAGTTCTTC.